In its sample, the clone carrying this T cell receptor beta chain was seen a few times. Its cognate antigen is unknown. This specimen belongs to a study of PD-1 blockade in classical Hodgkin lymphoma. Study-wide points: Still unresolved is the cause of the repertoire differences, which may be disease activity or prior therapy. Diminished baseline TCR diversity has been reported in newly diagnosed patients relative to healthy donors.

Generated by immunoSEQ multiplex PCR, the TCRdb table keeps only in-frame clones and is missing some. The data show 30,000 to 40,000 clones, around 88% seen once. Trimming shortened V by 3 bases and J by 2 bases, and 16 bases separated the two germline ends. Per germline, CDR1 KGHSH and CDR2 LQKENI. CDR3 size: 16 residues. Time point indicated: newly diagnosed, previously untreated cHL patient sample. Negative magnetic selection isolated CD4+ T cells from thawed PBMCs. It was PBMCs in newly diagnosed, untreated classical Hodgkin lymphoma that served as comparison. Sequencing used CD4+ T cells from blood. The origin of this receptor is a human donor with classical Hodgkin lymphoma. This chain links TRBV18 with TRBJ1-2; D gene unclear. CDR3 sequence reads: CASSPSLGGPNYGYTF. The CDR3 nucleotides read TGTGCCAGCTCACCTTCATTGGGAGGCCCCAACTATGGCTACACCTTC.